This TCR beta chain comes out of a study of cytomegalovirus exposure and HLA in healthy donors. Overall study findings and caveats: Likely technical artifact: a cluster of highly shared sequence variants.

In its sample, this clone was seen once. What it recognizes is unknown. The same CDR3 is also encoded by other DNA sequences in this sample. The germline V gene has CDR1 SGHTA and CDR2 FQGNSA. Trimming cost V 5 bases and J 0 bases, with 10 bases left between them. The CDR3 loop spans 15 amino acids. PCR involved 60 Vbeta and 13 Jbeta primers. Per the authors' pipeline: Unique TCR beta chains numbered around 80 million in a later analysis, with about 11 million shared. Repertoires were generated with immunoSEQ multiplex PCR, while TCRdb's copy carries only in-frame clones and drops some. The V and J calls and clone size are taken from that table; D and trimming were inferred from the DNA. This sample has roughly 100,000 clones, with about 70% found just once.

The origin of this receptor is a man aged 25 to 40 in good health and CMV-seronegative. Material for sequencing was PBMCs. V gene TRBV7-2 combines with J gene TRBJ1-4, with D perhaps matching TRBD1 (5 bases). CDR3 nucleotide sequence: TGTGCCAGCAGCCCGAGACAGACAACTAATGAAAAACTGTTTTTT. It is translated as CASSPRQTTNEKLFF.